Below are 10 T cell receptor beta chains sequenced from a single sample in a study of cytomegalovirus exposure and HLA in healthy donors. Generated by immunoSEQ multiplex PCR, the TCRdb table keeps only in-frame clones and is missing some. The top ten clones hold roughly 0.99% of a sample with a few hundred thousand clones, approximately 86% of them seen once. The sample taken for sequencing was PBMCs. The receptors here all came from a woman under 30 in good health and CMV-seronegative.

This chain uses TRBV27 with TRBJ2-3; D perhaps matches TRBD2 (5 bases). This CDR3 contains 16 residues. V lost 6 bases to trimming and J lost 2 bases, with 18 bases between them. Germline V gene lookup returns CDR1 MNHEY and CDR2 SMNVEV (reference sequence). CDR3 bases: TGTGCCAGCAGACCCTGGAGCGGAGCTACCACAGATACGCAGTATTTT. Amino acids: CASRPWSGATTDTQYF.

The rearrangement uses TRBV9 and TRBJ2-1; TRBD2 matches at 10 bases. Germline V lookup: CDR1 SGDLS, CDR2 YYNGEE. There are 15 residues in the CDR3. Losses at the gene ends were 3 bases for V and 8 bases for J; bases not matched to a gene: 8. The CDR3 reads CASSAERGGFHEQFF. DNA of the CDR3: TGTGCCAGCAGCGCCGAGCGGGGGGGCTTCCATGAGCAGTTCTTC. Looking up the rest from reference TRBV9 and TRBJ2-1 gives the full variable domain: DSGVTQTPKHLITATGQRVTLRCSPRSGDLSVYWYQQSLDQGLQFLIQYYNGEERAKGNILERFSAQQFPDLHSELNLSSLELGDSALYFCASSAERGGFHEQFFGPGTRLTVL.

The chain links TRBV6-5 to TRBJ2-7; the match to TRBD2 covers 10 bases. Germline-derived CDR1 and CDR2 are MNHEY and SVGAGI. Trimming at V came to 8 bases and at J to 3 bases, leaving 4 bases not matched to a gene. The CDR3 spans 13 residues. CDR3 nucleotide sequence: TGTGCCAGCGGGACTAGCGCTAACTACGAGCAGTACTTC. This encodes CASGTSANYEQYF.

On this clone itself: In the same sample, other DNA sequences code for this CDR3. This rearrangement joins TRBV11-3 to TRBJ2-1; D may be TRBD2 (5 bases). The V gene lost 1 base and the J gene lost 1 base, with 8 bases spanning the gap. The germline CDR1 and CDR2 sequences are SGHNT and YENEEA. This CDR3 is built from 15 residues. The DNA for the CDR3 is TGTGCCAGCAGCTTAGGGTCGGGGTCCTACAATGAGCAGTTCTTC. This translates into CASSLGSGSYNEQFF. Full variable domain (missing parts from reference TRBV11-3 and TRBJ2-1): EAGVVQSPRYKIIEKKQPVAFWCNPISGHNTLYWYLQNLGQGPELLIRYENEEAVDDSQLPKDRFSAERLKGVDSTLKIQPAELGDSAVYLCASSLGSGSYNEQFFGPGTRLTVL.

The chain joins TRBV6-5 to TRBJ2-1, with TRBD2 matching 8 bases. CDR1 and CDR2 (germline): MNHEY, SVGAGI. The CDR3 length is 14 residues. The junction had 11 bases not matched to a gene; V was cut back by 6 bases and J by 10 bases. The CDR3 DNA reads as TGTGCCAGCAGCCCCCTAGGGCTAGCGGGCGAGCAGTTCTTC. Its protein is CASSPLGLAGEQFF.

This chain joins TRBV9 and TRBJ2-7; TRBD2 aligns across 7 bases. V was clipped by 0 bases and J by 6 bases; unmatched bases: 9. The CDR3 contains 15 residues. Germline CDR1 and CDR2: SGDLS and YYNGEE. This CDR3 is CASSVEGGRGREQYF. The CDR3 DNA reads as TGTGCCAGCAGCGTAGAGGGAGGGCGAGGGCGCGAGCAGTACTTC.

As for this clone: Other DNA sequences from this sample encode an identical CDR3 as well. The chain's CDR3 is CASSLDRYGYTF. The CDR3 DNA reads as TGTGCCAGCAGCCTCGACAGATATGGCTACACCTTC. The V gene is TRBV5-4, the J gene TRBJ1-2; maybe TRBD1 (5 bases). This CDR3 is built from 12 residues. CDR1 is SGHNT, CDR2 YYREEE, per germline (reference sequence). Trimming took off 4 bases at V and 5 bases at J, with 9 bases between the two ends.

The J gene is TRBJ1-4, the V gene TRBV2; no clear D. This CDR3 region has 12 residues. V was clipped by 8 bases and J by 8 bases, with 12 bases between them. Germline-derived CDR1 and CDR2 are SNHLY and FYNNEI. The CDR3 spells CASGEGGEKLFF. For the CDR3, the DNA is TGTGCCAGCGGGGAGGGAGGAGAAAAACTGTTTTTT.

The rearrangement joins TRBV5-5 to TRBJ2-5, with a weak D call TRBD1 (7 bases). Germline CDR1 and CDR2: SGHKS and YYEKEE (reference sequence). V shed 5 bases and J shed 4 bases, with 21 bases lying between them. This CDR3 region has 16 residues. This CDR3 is CASSSGGTADGETQYF. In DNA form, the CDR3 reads TGTGCCAGCAGTTCAGGGGGGACAGCCGACGGAGAGACCCAGTACTTC.

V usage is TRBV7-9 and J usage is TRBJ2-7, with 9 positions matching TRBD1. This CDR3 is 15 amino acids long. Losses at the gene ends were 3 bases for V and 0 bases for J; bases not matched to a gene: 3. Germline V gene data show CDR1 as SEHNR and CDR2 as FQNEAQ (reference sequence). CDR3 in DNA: TGTGCCAGCAGCTTGACGGACAGGGGCTCCTACGAGCAGTACTTC. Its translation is CASSLTDRGSYEQYF.